Below, one T cell receptor (beta chain) is given with its context. Its cognate antigen is unknown. This specimen comes from a study of T cell repertoires in cytomegalovirus infection. Findings and caveats of the study: HLA-C-restricted CMV clonotypes gave the most frequent clonotype in two of eight donors.

TCRdb redid the calling of the reads with MiXCR, one entry per CDR3 protein. The top ten clones hold about an eighth of a sample with fewer than 850,000 distinct CDR3 sequences, roughly 28% of them seen once. The clonotype was recovered from a human donor in good health (CMV status not recorded). Some clones in this sample may be carry-over from other donors' samples. Sequenced here: cultured CD8+ T cells from PBMCs, sampled from culture after CMV antigen stimulation.

The CDR3 bases are TGTGCCAGCAGCTCCAAAGTGCCGGGACAGCGTTCCTACAATGAGCAGTTCTTC. Translated: CASSSKVPGQRSYNEQFF. J is TRBJ2-1 and V is TRBV11-2; 7 bases agree with TRBD1. The CDR3 totals 18 residues. Trimming removed 4 bases from V and 1 base from J; junction bases left unmatched: 13. Germline assignment: CDR1 SGHAT and CDR2 FQNNGV.